Listed here is a single T cell receptor (beta chain). The CDR3 contains 15 residues. V lost 2 bases and J lost 6; bases outside the gene matches: 7. The germline V gene has CDR1 SGDLS and CDR2 YYNGEE. The data derive from a study of blood T cell repertoires in COVID-19. At the level of the study: Samples representing acute and convalescent COVID-19 were sourced from the United States, Italy and Spain. PBMCs, B-cell-depleted T cells, or T cells provided the cDNA or gDNA that made up the material.

Authors' methods: Quantification of nucleated cells was approximated via reference gene primer amplification. TCRdb's table, derived via immunoSEQ multiplex PCR, lists solely in-frame clones and lacks some. That table supplies the V and J calls and clone size; D and trimming were determined from the DNA. The repertoire consists of approximately 140,000 clones, with approximately 86% occurring once and the leading ten covering around 3.5%. This TCR came from a man aged 70 or older with acute or convalescent COVID-19. Sequenced sample: peripheral blood. The chain recombines TRBV9 with TRBJ2-2, with 7 positions matching TRBD2. The CDR3 is CASSVKAGVAGELFF. DNA of the CDR3: TGTGCCAGCAGCGTCAAGGCGGGAGTGGCCGGGGAGCTGTTTTTT.